This entry lists 14 T cell receptor beta chains sequenced from one sample in a study of blood T cell repertoires in COVID-19. Generated by immunoSEQ multiplex PCR, the TCRdb table keeps only in-frame clones and is missing some. The sample lists about 310,000 clones; about 89% were seen once. The sample was peripheral blood. Every receptor here comes from a woman aged 45-59 years who had recovered from COVID-19.

The V gene is TRBV5-4, the J gene TRBJ2-1; D gene ambiguous. Germline lookup yields CDR1 SGHNT and CDR2 YYREEE (reference sequence). Trimming stripped 4 bases from V and 5 bases from J, with 13 bases between. The CDR3 loop spans 14 amino acids. In DNA, the CDR3 is TGTGCCAGCAGCCAAAGCCCCATTGACAATGAGCAGTTCTTC. This gives the protein CASSQSPIDNEQFF.

The J gene is TRBJ2-3, the V gene TRBV20-1, with 9 nucleotides matching TRBD2. V was clipped by 3 bases and J by 7 bases; unmatched bases: 8. There are 14 residues in the CDR3. CDR1 and CDR2 (germline): DFQATT, SNEGSKA (reference sequence). CDR3 in DNA: TGCAGTGCTAGTGGTGCGGGGGGGCCATATACGCAGTATTTT. Encoded protein: CSASGAGGPYTQYF.

The genes are TRBV28 and TRBJ2-3; tentatively, D is TRBD2 (6 bases). V was shortened by 3 bases and J by 5 bases, with 15 bases between the two germline ends. The germline V gene has CDR1 MDHEN and CDR2 SYDVKM. CDR3 length: 15 amino acids. DNA of the CDR3: TGTGCCAGCAGTTTTGGCGGGGTTCGGAGAGATACGCAGTATTTT. Protein product: CASSFGGVRRDTQYF.

V is TRBV27 and J is TRBJ2-1; 13 bases fit TRBD2. CDR1 and CDR2 (germline): MNHEY, SMNVEV (reference sequence). The CDR3 runs 17 residues. With V trimmed by 5 bases and J by 5 bases, 9 bases remained unmatched. In nucleotides, the CDR3 is TGTGCCAGCAGTACATCCTGGGGACTAGCGGGGAACAATGAGCAGTTCTTC. Translation gives CASSTSWGLAGNNEQFF.

V gene TRBV27 combines with J gene TRBJ1-2; D unclear. Germline lookup yields CDR1 MNHEY and CDR2 SMNVEV (reference sequence). V was trimmed by 6 bases and J by 3 bases, leaving 11 bases between them. The CDR3 loop spans 13 amino acids. The CDR3 sequence is CASSPLPDYGYTF. In DNA form, the CDR3 reads TGTGCCAGCAGCCCACTTCCCGACTATGGCTACACCTTC.

The CDR3 coding sequence is TGTGCCAGCAGCCCTCAAGCGGGAGCGGTCCCCTACGAGCAGTACTTC. It codes for CASSPQAGAVPYEQYF. The chain has TRBV7-2 and TRBJ2-7, with 8 bases lining up with TRBD2. Germline CDR1 reads SGHTA; CDR2 reads FQGNSA. This CDR3 contains 16 residues. The ends lost 5 bases at V and 2 bases at J; junction bases unmatched: 11.

This clone turned up a few times. The chain links TRBV28 to TRBJ1-2; the match to TRBD1 covers 7 bases. The germline gives CDR1 MDHEN, CDR2 SYDVKM. V dropped 5 bases and J dropped 8; count of bases not matched to a gene: 8. This CDR3 comprises 13 residues. The CDR3 is CASSALDREGYTF. CDR3 DNA: TGTGCCAGCAGTGCCTTAGACAGGGAGGGCTACACCTTC.

The chain uses TRBV2 and TRBJ2-7; 8 bases are a match to TRBD1. Germline CDR1 and CDR2: SNHLY and FYNNEI. J gave up 0 bases and V 6 bases, and 13 bases lay outside the gene matches. CDR3 length equals 17 residues. CDR3 sequence reads: CASRAGTGRRFSYEQYF. For the CDR3, the DNA is TGTGCCAGCAGAGCCGGGACAGGACGCCGTTTCTCCTACGAGCAGTACTTC.

J is TRBJ2-7 and V is TRBV6-6, with 10 bases aligning to TRBD2. Germline CDR1 and CDR2: MNHNY and SVGAGI (reference sequence). The length of the CDR3 is 15 residues. V trimming: 7 bases; J trimming: 1 base; junction bases outside the gene matches: 7. CDR3 coding DNA: TGTGCCAGCATCGACCGGACTAGCGGTTCCTACGAGCAGTACTTC. Its translation is CASIDRTSGSYEQYF.

The V and J genes are TRBV2 and TRBJ1-1; D is possibly TRBD1 (6 bases). The CDR3 is 15 residues long. CDR1 and CDR2 from the germline V gene are SNHLY and FYNNEI. V lost 4 bases, J lost 4 bases, and 16 bases lay in between. The CDR3: CASSAGTPRGTEAFF. The CDR3 DNA follows: TGTGCCAGCAGTGCAGGGACACCCCGCGGCACTGAAGCTTTCTTT.

The chain uses TRBV10-3 and TRBJ2-5; no reliable D call. The germline gives CDR1 ENHRY, CDR2 SYGVKD. CDR3 size: 14 residues. V shed 3 bases and J shed 2 bases, with 10 bases lying between them. The CDR3 coding sequence is TGTGCCATCAGTGATCAAACGGTACAAGAGACCCAGTACTTC. Protein sequence: CAISDQTVQETQYF.

The chain carries TRBV19 and TRBJ1-5, with D unresolved. V was pared by 5 bases and J by 7 bases, with 12 bases between. The length of the CDR3 is 13 residues. CDR1 is LNHDA and CDR2 is SQIVND in the germline V gene (reference sequence). In DNA form, the CDR3 reads TGTGCCAGTAGTCCCCTAGGTGAACAGCCCCAGCATTTT. Amino acids: CASSPLGEQPQHF.

The chain is built from TRBV19 and TRBJ2-5; 8 bases are a match to TRBD2. The J segment lost 1 base and the V segment lost 9 bases, leaving 7 bases of the junction unmatched. CDR1 and CDR2 from the germline V gene are LNHDA and SQIVND (reference sequence). CDR3 length equals 14 residues. CDR3 DNA sequence: TGTGCCAGCGGTGGGGGGACTAGCCAAGAGACCCAGTACTTC. It specifies CASGGGTSQETQYF.

The chain recombines TRBV11-2 with TRBJ1-2; no firm D call. Germline lookup yields CDR1 SGHAT and CDR2 FQNNGV. This CDR3 comprises 13 residues. V dropped 5 bases and J dropped 6 bases, with 13 bases sitting between them. The CDR3 region has the DNA TGTGCCAGCAGCCCATGGGAGGCAGATGGCTACACCTTC. This encodes CASSPWEADGYTF.